The 8 T cell receptor beta chains below come from one sample, sequenced in a study of human T cells and chemical hapten exposure. The time point is: patch test 1, 2 weeks after DPC sensitization. Regarding treatment: therapeutic diphenylcyclopropenone sensitization with weekly scalp DPC. From the RACE reads, TCRdb called clonotypes with MiXCR, one entry per CDR3 protein. The repertoire holds around 120,000 distinct CDR3 sequences, with about an eighth as singletons. The sample consisted of whole blood, taken in connection with sensitization to the hapten diphenylcyclopropenone (DPC). These receptors were collected from a man younger than 30 with alopecia areata. Some clones in this sample may be carry-over from other donors' samples.

This clonotype was counted ten times or more. The chain couples TRBV12-5 to TRBJ2-1; 12 bases match TRBD1. In germline, CDR1 is LGHNT, CDR2 FRNRAP. V dropped 4 bases and J dropped 10; count of bases not matched to a gene: 14. The CDR3 length is 17 residues. CDR3 loop: CASGSLSGTGGKREQFF. CDR3 DNA: TGTGCTAGTGGTTCCCTATCCGGGACAGGGGGCAAACGAGAGCAGTTCTTC. Full variable domain (outside the CDR3, taken from reference TRBV12-5 and TRBJ2-1): DARVTQTPRHKVTEMGQEVTMRCQPILGHNTVFWYRQTMMQGLELLAYFRNRAPLDDSGMPKDRFSAEMPDATLATLKIQPSEPRDSAVYFCASGSLSGTGGKREQFFGPGTRLTVL.

This clonotype has a handful of counts. Here the CDR3 reads CASSPPSDAYEQYF. CDR3 in DNA: TGCGCCAGCAGCCCCCCAAGTGATGCCTACGAGCAGTACTTC. The V and J genes are TRBV4-1 and TRBJ2-7; D not resolved. V lost 4 bases and J lost 2, with 12 bases in between. Germline loops: CDR1 MGHRA, CDR2 YSYEKL. CDR3 length equals 14 residues.

As for this clonotype: Since a much larger clone is just one base distant, this may be a read error. This chain joins TRBV28 and TRBJ2-7, with no clear D. CDR3 length: 13 residues. Per germline, CDR1 MDHEN and CDR2 SYDVKM. The CDR3 region has the DNA TGTGCCGGCAGTTCTCGGGTCACCTACGAGCAGTACTTC. It is translated as CAGSSRVTYEQYF.

This chain joins TRBV12-3 or TRBV12-4 and TRBJ2-2; 7 nucleotides match TRBD1. The CDR3 contains 14 residues. Germline trimming cut 7 bases from V and 6 bases from J; bases unmatched to any gene: 8. In DNA form, the CDR3 reads TGTGCCAGCATCACGGGACAGTCGGCCGGGGAGCTGTTTTTT. Translated, it gives CASITGQSAGELFF.

This clonotype was found many times. The V and J genes are TRBV6-6 and TRBJ2-1, with 10 bases aligning to TRBD1. Unmatched junction bases numbered 9, after V lost 4 bases and J lost 6 bases. This CDR3 spans 16 amino acids. CDR1 and CDR2 from the germline V gene are MNHNY and SVGAGI (reference sequence). CDR3 sequence: CASSSPDRGGSNEQFF. The CDR3 nucleotides read TGTGCCAGCAGTTCCCCGGACAGGGGGGGTTCCAATGAGCAGTTCTTC.

This clonotype turned up a few times. The chain joins TRBV6-4 to TRBJ1-5; the D gene is possibly TRBD1 (6 bases). Germline CDR1 reads MRHNA; CDR2 reads SNTAGT. CDR3 length: 17 residues. V was clipped by 3 bases and J by 0 bases, with 15 bases between them. The chain's CDR3 is CASSESRGHYSNQPQHF. DNA for the CDR3: TGTGCCAGCAGTGAGAGCAGGGGCCATTATAGCAATCAGCCCCAGCATTTT.

This clonotype turned up a few times. The chain has TRBV4-3 and TRBJ1-2, with 9 bases matching TRBD1. With 4 bases clipped from V and 6 bases from J, the junction kept 6 bases outside the gene matches. Germline V gene lookup returns CDR1 LGHNA and CDR2 YSLEER. The CDR3 has 14 amino acids. CDR3 in DNA: TGCGCCAGCAGCCTTGTCCGGACAGGGGATGGCTACACCTTC. This gives the protein CASSLVRTGDGYTF.

CDR3 coding DNA: TGTGCCAGCAGCTTCTCGCCCGGAGAGACCCAGTACTTC. It codes for CASSFSPGETQYF. J is TRBJ2-5 and V is TRBV5-4; D gene ambiguous. The germline gives CDR1 SGHNT, CDR2 YYREEE (reference sequence). The CDR3 is made up of 13 amino acids. The V end was cut by 2 bases, the J end by 4 bases, with 9 bases between.